This TCR beta chain was captured in a study of multiple sclerosis patients with progressive multifocal leukoencephalopathy. Study-level results: In most PML patients, TRB repertoires appeared less diverse by entropy. It is unclear whether the findings reflect JC virus infection or general immunocompromise.

TCRdb's table, derived via immunoSEQ multiplex PCR, lists solely in-frame clones and lacks some. Of some 30,000 clones detected, around 83% appear once; the ten largest clones hold 12%. Time point described: time of PML onset. After roughly 15 to 60 months on natalizumab, the natalizumab-treated patients developed PML. The germline CDR1 and CDR2 sequences are SGHRS and YFSETQ. The V gene end was trimmed by 0 bases and the J gene end by 8 bases; junction bases not matched to a gene: 10. CDR3 length: 15 amino acids. Regarding this clone: Its matching antigen is unknown.

The chain joins TRBV5-1 to TRBJ1-2; 7 nucleotides match TRBD1. The specimen was PBMCs, collected from a patient treated with natalizumab. The clonotype originates from a woman aged 25 to 39 with progressive multifocal leukoencephalopathy. DNA for the CDR3: TGCGCCAGCAGCTTGGCCTCAGGGGGGTTGGACGGCTACACCTTC. This codes for CASSLASGGLDGYTF.